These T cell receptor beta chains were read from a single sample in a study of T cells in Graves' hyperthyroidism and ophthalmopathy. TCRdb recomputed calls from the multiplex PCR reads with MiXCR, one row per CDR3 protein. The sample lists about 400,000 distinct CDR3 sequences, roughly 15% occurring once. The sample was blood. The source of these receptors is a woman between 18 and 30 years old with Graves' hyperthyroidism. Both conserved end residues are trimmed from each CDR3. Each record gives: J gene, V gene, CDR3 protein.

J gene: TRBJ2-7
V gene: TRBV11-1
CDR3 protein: ASSEGIRVEQY

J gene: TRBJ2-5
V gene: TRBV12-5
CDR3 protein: ASGSGTGGETQY

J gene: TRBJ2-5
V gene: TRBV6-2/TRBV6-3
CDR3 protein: ASSRAGIQETQY

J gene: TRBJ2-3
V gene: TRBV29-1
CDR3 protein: SVEGGQEVTDTQY

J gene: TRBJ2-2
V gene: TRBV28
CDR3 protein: ASSSGTVTGELF

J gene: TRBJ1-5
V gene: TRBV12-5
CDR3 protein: ASGLSQGNQPQH

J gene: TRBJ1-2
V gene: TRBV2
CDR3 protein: ASGTGVAGAYGYT

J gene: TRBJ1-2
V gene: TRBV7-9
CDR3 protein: ASSLAGDNYGYT

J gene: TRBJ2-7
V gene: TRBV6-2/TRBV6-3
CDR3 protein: ASKGALPEQY

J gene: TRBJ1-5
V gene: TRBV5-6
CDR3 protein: ASSPGGAYSNQPQH

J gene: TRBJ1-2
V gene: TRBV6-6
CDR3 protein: ASSYRQGWYGYT

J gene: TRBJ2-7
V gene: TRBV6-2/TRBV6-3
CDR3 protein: ASSYSSQAEQY

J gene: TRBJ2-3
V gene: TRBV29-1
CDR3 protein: SALAGGTDAQY